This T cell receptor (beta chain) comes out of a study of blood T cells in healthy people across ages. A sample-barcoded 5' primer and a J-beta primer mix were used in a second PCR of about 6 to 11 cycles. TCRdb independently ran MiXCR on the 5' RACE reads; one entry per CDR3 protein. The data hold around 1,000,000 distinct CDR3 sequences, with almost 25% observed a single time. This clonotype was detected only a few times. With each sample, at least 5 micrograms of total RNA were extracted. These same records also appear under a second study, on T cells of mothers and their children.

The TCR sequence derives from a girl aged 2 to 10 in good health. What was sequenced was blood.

The CDR3 sequence: CASSQVLYLEDTQYF. DNA for the CDR3: TGTGCCAGCAGCCAAGTTCTGTACCTGGAGGATACGCAGTATTTT. The chain is built from TRBV4-2 and TRBJ2-3; D gene ambiguous. The CDR3 is 15 amino acids. CDR1 and CDR2 (germline): LGHNA, YNFKEQ. V lost 1 base and J lost 6, with 14 bases in between.